These T cell receptor beta chains were read from a single sample in a study of T cell changes during pregnancy in multiple sclerosis. Libraries were prepared by immunoSEQ multiplex PCR; TCRdb keeps only in-frame clonotypes and omits some of them. The sample comprises more than 35,000 clones, under 95% of which are singletons, and less than 0.9% rests with the top ten. The source material was CD4+ T cells from peripheral blood mononuclear cells, sampled in the third trimester of pregnancy. Receptors originate from a female donor with multiple sclerosis, enrolled in a pregnancy study. The CDR3 runs from the conserved cysteine through the conserved F or W. A D gene is named only where the DNA matches it firmly. Some rows mark clone size as missing; the rest say once, few, many or name a class of expanded clone.

d_gene: TRBD2; abundance: .; j_gene: TRBJ2-7; v_gene: TRBV7-9; CDR3nt: TGTGCCAGCAGCTTACTAGCGGGAAACGAGCAGTACTTC; CDR3aa: CASSLLAGNEQYF
d_gene: TRBD1; abundance: .; j_gene: TRBJ1-5; v_gene: TRBV2; CDR3nt: TGTGCCAGCAGTGGGACAGGGGAAAATCAGCCCCAGCATTTT; CDR3aa: CASSGTGENQPQHF
d_gene: .; abundance: .; j_gene: TRBJ2-7; v_gene: TRBV7-9; CDR3nt: TGTGCCAGCAGCTCCCAGGTGTCCGTCGATTACGAGCAGTACTTC; CDR3aa: CASSSQVSVDYEQYF
d_gene: .; abundance: .; j_gene: TRBJ2-2; v_gene: TRBV5-6; CDR3nt: TGTGCCAGCAGCCCCTTCACCGGGGAGCTGTTTTTT; CDR3aa: CASSPFTGELFF
d_gene: .; abundance: .; j_gene: TRBJ2-3; v_gene: TRBV9; CDR3nt: TGTGCCAGCAGCGTAAGGGGGATGAGAACAGATACGCAGTATTTT; CDR3aa: CASSVRGMRTDTQYF
d_gene: .; abundance: .; j_gene: TRBJ1-4; v_gene: TRBV4-1; CDR3nt: TGCGCCAGCAGCCCCTATGGGACTGCAGAGAATGAAAAACTGTTTTTT; CDR3aa: CASSPYGTAENEKLFF
d_gene: .; abundance: once; j_gene: TRBJ2-5; v_gene: TRBV7-2; CDR3nt: TGTGCCAGCAGCGAAGCTAGCCATAGGGAGACCCAGTACTTC; CDR3aa: CASSEASHRETQYF
d_gene: TRBD1; abundance: once; j_gene: TRBJ1-4; v_gene: TRBV6-6; CDR3nt: TGTGCCAGCATCGACAGGGTGGCTAATGAAAAACTGTTTTTT; CDR3aa: CASIDRVANEKLFF
d_gene: TRBD2; abundance: .; j_gene: TRBJ2-7; v_gene: TRBV7-9; CDR3nt: TGTGCCAGCAGCTTAGTGGGCGGGAGTATCCACGAGCAGTACTTC; CDR3aa: CASSLVGGSIHEQYF
d_gene: .; abundance: .; j_gene: TRBJ2-3; v_gene: TRBV19; CDR3nt: TGTGCCAGTAGTATCGCGCTCACAGATACGCAGTATTTT; CDR3aa: CASSIALTDTQYF
d_gene: TRBD2; abundance: .; j_gene: TRBJ2-7; v_gene: TRBV5-1; CDR3nt: TGCGCCAGCAGCGAAGCCGGGCAGGGAGGGTACGAGCAGTACTTC; CDR3aa: CASSEAGQGGYEQYF
d_gene: TRBD1; abundance: .; j_gene: TRBJ1-2; v_gene: TRBV7-2; CDR3nt: TGTGCCAGCAGCCTAGATCCCGGGACAGGGGGCCGAGGCTACACCTTC; CDR3aa: CASSLDPGTGGRGYTF
d_gene: .; abundance: .; j_gene: TRBJ2-3; v_gene: TRBV7-9; CDR3nt: TGTGCCAGCAGCCCTATTGCGGCTAGCGAAGATACGCAGTATTTT; CDR3aa: CASSPIAASEDTQYF
d_gene: TRBD2; abundance: .; j_gene: TRBJ2-3; v_gene: TRBV27; CDR3nt: TGTGCCAGTAAACCCCGTCGTTGGCTAGCGGGAGGGGGGGCAGATACGCAGTATTTT; CDR3aa: CASKPRRWLAGGGADTQYF
d_gene: .; abundance: .; j_gene: TRBJ2-3; v_gene: TRBV18; CDR3nt: TGTGCCAGCTCACCACCGCCGGGGTCTAGCACAGATACGCAGTATTTT; CDR3aa: CASSPPPGSSTDTQYF
d_gene: .; abundance: .; j_gene: TRBJ1-5; v_gene: TRBV9; CDR3nt: TGTGCCAGCAGCGCTCAGGGAGGCCAGCCCCAGCATTTT; CDR3aa: CASSAQGGQPQHF
d_gene: TRBD2; abundance: .; j_gene: TRBJ2-7; v_gene: TRBV6-1; CDR3nt: TGTGCCAGTCTGACTAGCGGGAGAGGCGAGCAGTACTTC; CDR3aa: CASLTSGRGEQYF
d_gene: TRBD1; abundance: .; j_gene: TRBJ1-5; v_gene: TRBV4-2; CDR3nt: TGTGCCAGCTTGGACAGGGAGGGCAGCAATCAGCCCCAGCATTTT; CDR3aa: CASLDREGSNQPQHF
d_gene: .; abundance: .; j_gene: TRBJ1-4; v_gene: TRBV7-2; CDR3nt: TGTGCCAGCAGCCCTAGCGGTGAAAAACTGTTTTTT; CDR3aa: CASSPSGEKLFF
d_gene: TRBD1; abundance: .; j_gene: TRBJ2-7; v_gene: TRBV6-5; CDR3nt: TGTGCCAGCAGCTTTGACAGGGGTATAAGCGAGCAGTACTTC; CDR3aa: CASSFDRGISEQYF
d_gene: TRBD1; abundance: .; j_gene: TRBJ1-1; v_gene: TRBV5-6; CDR3nt: TGTGCCAGCAGCTTCGACAGGGGGTTGACTGAAGCTTTCTTT; CDR3aa: CASSFDRGLTEAFF
d_gene: TRBD1; abundance: .; j_gene: TRBJ2-7; v_gene: TRBV18; CDR3nt: TGTGCCAGCTCACCACCCGGACAGGGGGCATACGAGCAGTACTTC; CDR3aa: CASSPPGQGAYEQYF
d_gene: TRBD2; abundance: .; j_gene: TRBJ2-7; v_gene: TRBV13; CDR3nt: TGTGCCAGCAGCTTCGGACTAGCGGCCTCCTACGAGCAGTACTTC; CDR3aa: CASSFGLAASYEQYF
d_gene: TRBD1; abundance: .; j_gene: TRBJ1-2; v_gene: TRBV9; CDR3nt: TGTGCCAGCAGGGACCCGGGACAGGGGGGTCCAGCTAACTATGGCTACACCTTC; CDR3aa: CASRDPGQGGPANYGYTF
d_gene: .; abundance: .; j_gene: TRBJ2-7; v_gene: TRBV6-6; CDR3nt: TGTGCCAGCAGTACCTTAACAGGAGACTCCTACGAGCAGTACTTC; CDR3aa: CASSTLTGDSYEQYF
d_gene: TRBD2; abundance: .; j_gene: TRBJ2-7; v_gene: TRBV5-6; CDR3nt: TGTGCCAGCAGCTTGTTTGGGGCGACTAGCGGGATCTACGAGCAGTACTTC; CDR3aa: CASSLFGATSGIYEQYF
d_gene: TRBD2; abundance: .; j_gene: TRBJ2-2; v_gene: TRBV11-2; CDR3nt: TGTGCCAGCAGCTCGGGACTATGGATCGGGGAGCTGTTTTTT; CDR3aa: CASSSGLWIGELFF
d_gene: .; abundance: .; j_gene: TRBJ1-4; v_gene: TRBV30; CDR3nt: TGTGCCTGGAGTACTCCGAGAAACAATGAAAAACTGTTTTTT; CDR3aa: CAWSTPRNNEKLFF
d_gene: TRBD1; abundance: .; j_gene: TRBJ1-4; v_gene: TRBV28; CDR3nt: TGTGCCAGCAGAAGGACAGGGGGTAATGAAAAACTGTTTTTT; CDR3aa: CASRRTGGNEKLFF
d_gene: TRBD1; abundance: .; j_gene: TRBJ2-5; v_gene: TRBV29-1; CDR3nt: TGCAGCGTTGAAGAGGGGACAGCTCCGGAGACCCAGTACTTC; CDR3aa: CSVEEGTAPETQYF
d_gene: TRBD1; abundance: .; j_gene: TRBJ2-7; v_gene: TRBV6-1; CDR3nt: TGTGCCAGCAGAGGGACAGGGAGCCACGAGCAGTACTTC; CDR3aa: CASRGTGSHEQYF
d_gene: TRBD2; abundance: once; j_gene: TRBJ2-1; v_gene: TRBV4-2; CDR3nt: TGTGCCAGCAGCCCCGGGACTAGCGGAGACAATGAGCAGTTCTTC; CDR3aa: CASSPGTSGDNEQFF
d_gene: TRBD2; abundance: .; j_gene: TRBJ2-1; v_gene: TRBV4-3; CDR3nt: TGCGCCAGCAGCCAATTATTATCCGGGACTAGCGGGTATAAGAGCTCCTACAATGAGCAGTTCTTC; CDR3aa: CASSQLLSGTSGYKSSYNEQFF
d_gene: .; abundance: once; j_gene: TRBJ2-6; v_gene: TRBV6-5; CDR3nt: TGTGCCACCAAACGGGACTCTGGGGCCAACGTCCTGACTTTC; CDR3aa: CATKRDSGANVLTF
d_gene: .; abundance: .; j_gene: TRBJ1-5; v_gene: TRBV6-1; CDR3nt: TGTGCCAGCAGTGACTCGGTGATTCAGCCCCAGCATTTT; CDR3aa: CASSDSVIQPQHF
d_gene: TRBD2; abundance: .; j_gene: TRBJ2-2; v_gene: TRBV11-2; CDR3nt: TGTGCCAGCAGCTTTGCGGGGGAGAACACCGGGGAGCTGTTTTTT; CDR3aa: CASSFAGENTGELFF
d_gene: TRBD2; abundance: few; j_gene: TRBJ2-1; v_gene: TRBV29-1; CDR3nt: TGCAGCGTCGTACCGACTAGCGGGAGGGGCAATGAGCAGTTCTTC; CDR3aa: CSVVPTSGRGNEQFF
d_gene: .; abundance: .; j_gene: TRBJ2-5; v_gene: TRBV18; CDR3nt: TGTGCCAGCTCACCGTTCATTCCCCCGGGGCGGGATGCCTTGTCACAAGAGACCCAGTACTTC; CDR3aa: CASSPFIPPGRDALSQETQYF
d_gene: .; abundance: .; j_gene: TRBJ1-5; v_gene: TRBV19; CDR3nt: TGTGCCAGTAGTATAGCGGGGGGAGGGGCCGGCAATCAGCCCCAGCATTTT; CDR3aa: CASSIAGGGAGNQPQHF
d_gene: .; abundance: .; j_gene: TRBJ2-2; v_gene: TRBV9; CDR3nt: TGTGCCAGCAGCCCTCTTAATGCGAACACCGGGGAGCTGTTTTTT; CDR3aa: CASSPLNANTGELFF
d_gene: .; abundance: .; j_gene: TRBJ2-1; v_gene: TRBV6-5; CDR3nt: TGTGCCAGCAGTTACTCGATTGTAGGGGGAAGGAATGAGCAGTTCTTC; CDR3aa: CASSYSIVGGRNEQFF
d_gene: .; abundance: .; j_gene: TRBJ2-1; v_gene: TRBV2; CDR3nt: TGTGCCAGCATGGGTTGGAGGAATGAGCAGTTCTTC; CDR3aa: CASMGWRNEQFF
d_gene: .; abundance: .; j_gene: TRBJ1-1; v_gene: TRBV5-6; CDR3nt: TGTGCCAGCAGCTCGGGGGGGACTGAAGCTTTCTTT; CDR3aa: CASSSGGTEAFF
d_gene: .; abundance: .; j_gene: TRBJ1-5; v_gene: TRBV19; CDR3nt: TGTGCCAGTAGTAGTTTTTCGGGACAGCCCCAGCATTTT; CDR3aa: CASSSFSGQPQHF
d_gene: TRBD2; abundance: few; j_gene: TRBJ2-3; v_gene: TRBV7-9; CDR3nt: TGTGCCAGCAGCCCGGGGACTAGCGGGTTCACAGATACGCAGTATTTT; CDR3aa: CASSPGTSGFTDTQYF
d_gene: TRBD1; abundance: once; j_gene: TRBJ1-3; v_gene: TRBV7-2; CDR3nt: TGTGCCAGCAGCGTCAGGGGGGACTCTGGAAACACCATATATTTT; CDR3aa: CASSVRGDSGNTIYF
d_gene: TRBD2; abundance: .; j_gene: TRBJ2-2; v_gene: TRBV9; CDR3nt: TGTGCCAGCAGCGTAGCTAGCGGGAGCACCGGGGAGCTGTTTTTT; CDR3aa: CASSVASGSTGELFF
d_gene: .; abundance: .; j_gene: TRBJ2-1; v_gene: TRBV6-5; CDR3nt: TGTGCCAGCAGGGACTCCGGCGTTTTGAATGAGCAGTTCTTC; CDR3aa: CASRDSGVLNEQFF
d_gene: .; abundance: .; j_gene: TRBJ2-7; v_gene: TRBV9; CDR3nt: TGTGCCAGCAGCGTAGATGGCGGGTCCTACGAGCAGTACTTC; CDR3aa: CASSVDGGSYEQYF
d_gene: TRBD2; abundance: once; j_gene: TRBJ2-1; v_gene: TRBV7-9; CDR3nt: TGTGCCAGCAGCCCAAGGGGACTAGCGGGAGGGAACAATGAGCAGTTCTTC; CDR3aa: CASSPRGLAGGNNEQFF
d_gene: TRBD2; abundance: .; j_gene: TRBJ2-7; v_gene: TRBV6-1; CDR3nt: TGTGCCAGCAGAGACTCCGGGACTACTCACGAGCAGTACTTC; CDR3aa: CASRDSGTTHEQYF
d_gene: TRBD1; abundance: .; j_gene: TRBJ2-7; v_gene: TRBV7-2; CDR3nt: TGTGCCAGCAGCCCCGAGACAGGGGGCATCTCCGGGGGCCGCGCCGAGCAGTACTTC; CDR3aa: CASSPETGGISGGRAEQYF
d_gene: TRBD2; abundance: once; j_gene: TRBJ2-1; v_gene: TRBV9; CDR3nt: TGTGCCAGCAGCACTGCGTCCGGGACTAGCGGCAGCTGGGGGGTCCACAATGAGCAGTTCTTC; CDR3aa: CASSTASGTSGSWGVHNEQFF
d_gene: .; abundance: .; j_gene: TRBJ2-5; v_gene: TRBV2; CDR3nt: TGTGCCACCCGGGGTTTTGAGACCCAGTACTTC; CDR3aa: CATRGFETQYF
d_gene: .; abundance: .; j_gene: TRBJ1-5; v_gene: TRBV10-3; CDR3nt: TGTGCCATCAGTGAGTCGAGGTCTGGGGAGAGTCAGCCCCAGCATTTT; CDR3aa: CAISESRSGESQPQHF
d_gene: TRBD1; abundance: once; j_gene: TRBJ2-5; v_gene: TRBV11-2; CDR3nt: TGTGCCAGCAGCCCGAGGACAGGGGTAGAGACCCAGTACTTC; CDR3aa: CASSPRTGVETQYF
d_gene: TRBD1; abundance: .; j_gene: TRBJ1-1; v_gene: TRBV11-1; CDR3nt: TGTGCCAGCAGCTCGTCCTGGGACAGGGGTACTGAAGCTTTCTTT; CDR3aa: CASSSSWDRGTEAFF
d_gene: .; abundance: .; j_gene: TRBJ2-7; v_gene: TRBV28; CDR3nt: TGTGCCAGCAGTTTCCCCAGGGGTGGCACGGAACAATACGAGCAGTACTTC; CDR3aa: CASSFPRGGTEQYEQYF